The 12 T cell receptor beta chains below were found in one sample sequenced in a study of CD8 T cells in Susac syndrome. Random hexamers were used to reverse transcribe the RNA input (roughly 0.5 to 1 ug). TCRdb reprocessed the immunoSEQ multiplex PCR reads via MiXCR and lists one record per CDR3 protein. The data hold a few hundred thousand distinct CDR3 sequences, with around 85% observed a single time. Sequenced: CD8+ T cells from PBMCs. Receptors originate from a human donor with multiple sclerosis.

V usage is TRBV6-2 or TRBV6-3 and J usage is TRBJ2-1, with TRBD2 identical over 7 bases. Germline-derived CDR1 and CDR2 are MNHEY and SVGEGT. The CDR3 is 15 amino acids. V dropped 5 bases and J dropped 4; count of bases not matched to a gene: 8. The CDR3 DNA follows: TGTGCCAGCAGTAGAACTAGCGAACCATACAATGAGCAGTTCTTC. This codes for CASSRTSEPYNEQFF.

V usage is TRBV12-5 and J usage is TRBJ2-3, with a weak D call TRBD1 (6 bases). The CDR3 is 16 residues long. Trimming took off 1 base at V and 3 bases at J, with 14 bases between the two ends. Germline values: CDR1 LGHNT, CDR2 FRNRAP. DNA of the CDR3: TGTGCTAGTGGTTTGGCACAGGGTCCTAAGACAGATACGCAGTATTTT. It is translated as CASGLAQGPKTDTQYF.

This chain connects TRBV29-1 to TRBJ2-3; D might be TRBD2 (6 bases). This CDR3 region has 13 residues. V dropped 5 bases and J dropped 0 bases, with 9 bases sitting between them. Looked up from germline, CDR1 is SQVTM and CDR2 is ANQGSEA. CDR3 bases: TGCAGCGTTCCGGGACTCAGCACAGATACGCAGTATTTT. It codes for CSVPGLSTDTQYF.

The chain has TRBV5-1 and TRBJ1-3, with D possibly matching TRBD1 (6 bases). V lost 4 bases to trimming and J lost 0 bases, with 17 bases between them. The CDR3 consists of 17 residues. The germline V gene encodes CDR1 SGHRS and CDR2 YFSETQ. CDR3 region: CASSGSGQTPSGNTIYF. Here the CDR3 DNA reads TGCGCCAGCAGCGGTAGCGGACAGACCCCCTCTGGAAACACCATATATTTT.

The J gene is TRBJ2-7, the V gene TRBV29-1; D perhaps matches TRBD2 (6 bases). The CDR3 has 13 residues. Trimming left V 6 bases short and J 2 bases short, with 14 bases between. CDR1 is SQVTM, CDR2 ANQGSEA, per germline. The CDR3 sequence is CSVLKEGTYEQYF. The CDR3 DNA reads as TGCAGCGTACTCAAGGAGGGAACCTACGAGCAGTACTTC.

CDR3 in amino acids: CASSSLREGAGGYTF. The DNA for the CDR3 is TGTGCCAGCAGTTCCCTCCGCGAGGGGGCTGGTGGCTACACCTTC. This rearrangement joins TRBV6-5 to TRBJ1-2; 7 nucleotides line up with TRBD1. CDR1 and CDR2 from the germline V gene are MNHEY and SVGAGI. With V trimmed by 4 bases and J by 7 bases, 12 bases remained unmatched. The CDR3 is 15 amino acids.

The chain has TRBV5-1 and TRBJ2-5, with TRBD1 matching over 9 bases. V was clipped by 3 bases and J by 3 bases; unmatched bases: 6. Germline V gene data show CDR1 as SGHRS and CDR2 as YFSETQ. The CDR3 length is 15 residues. CDR3 in amino acids: CASSSPDRGEETQYF. Written as DNA, the CDR3 is TGCGCCAGCAGCTCCCCGGACAGGGGAGAAGAGACCCAGTACTTC.

CDR3 bases: TGTGCCAGCAGCCCGCGGGCCTTTAACTATGGCTACACCTTC. Amino acids: CASSPRAFNYGYTF. This chain uses TRBV28 with TRBJ1-2; D not certain. This CDR3 is built from 14 residues. Germline assignment: CDR1 MDHEN and CDR2 SYDVKM. V lost 6 bases, J lost 1 base, and 12 bases lay in between.

This chain uses TRBV7-6 with TRBJ1-1, with D maybe TRBD1 (5 bases). The CDR3 extends over 13 amino acids. V lost 5 bases to trimming and J lost 7 bases, with 14 bases between them. Germline V gene lookup returns CDR1 SGHVS and CDR2 FNYEAQ. CDR3 nucleotide sequence: TGTGCCAGCAGCCTTTTAACAGGAGATGAAGCTTTCTTT. Amino acid sequence: CASSLLTGDEAFF.

The chain employs TRBV27 and TRBJ2-7, with D perhaps given as TRBD1 or TRBD2 (5 bases each). Trimming stripped 5 bases from V and 6 bases from J, with 14 bases between. The germline gives CDR1 MNHEY, CDR2 SMNVEV (reference sequence). This CDR3 contains 13 residues. The CDR3 sequence is CASSGTGVSEQYF. The DNA of the CDR3 is TGTGCCAGCAGTGGGACCGGTGTCTCCGAGCAGTACTTC.

This clonotype occurred once. The chain recombines TRBV13 with TRBJ2-5, with D unresolved. CDR3 length equals 14 residues. The ends were cut back, 2 bases at V and 2 bases at J, with 9 bases in the middle. The V gene's germline CDR1 is PRHDT and CDR2 FYEKMQ (reference sequence). CDR3 sequence (DNA): TGTGCCAGCAGCTTACTAACAGCACAAGAGACCCAGTACTTC. Amino acid sequence: CASSLLTAQETQYF.

This chain connects TRBV24-1 to TRBJ2-2, with D possibly matching TRBD1 (6 bases). Germline CDR1 reads KGHDR; CDR2 reads SFDVKD. The CDR3 runs 17 residues. Between the trimmed V and J ends, which lost 2 bases and 7 bases, there was a span of 19 bases. CDR3 amino acids: CATSDSFRPDSDGELFF. The CDR3 DNA reads as TGTGCCACCAGTGATTCGTTTCGCCCGGACAGCGACGGGGAGCTGTTTTTT.